This entry lists 6 T cell receptor beta chains sequenced from one sample in a study of T cells in Graves' hyperthyroidism and ophthalmopathy. The investigators amplified TCR beta CDR3 regions from RNA transcripts. HTBI primers drove first-round RT-PCR of the TCR CDR3. TCRdb independently ran MiXCR on the multiplex PCR reads; one entry per CDR3 protein. The table includes roughly 500,000 distinct CDR3 sequences, approximately 48% detected once. The sequenced material came from peripheral blood or thyroid tissue (not recorded which). The receptors here all came from an adult woman with Graves' disease, either hyperthyroidism or ophthalmopathy (not recorded which).

This clonotype came up many times. This chain links TRBV19 with TRBJ1-2; a possible D gene is TRBD1 (5 bases). The V end lost 5 bases, the J end lost 4 bases, and 14 bases lay between the germline ends. Looked up from germline, CDR1 is LNHDA and CDR2 is SQIVND (reference sequence). The CDR3 length is 14 residues. CDR3 nucleotides: TGTGCCAGTAGTCCGGGGGACGGAATCTATGGCTACACCTTC. Translating gives CASSPGDGIYGYTF.

This clonotype showed up just once. The chain is built from TRBV7-9 and TRBJ2-2; 10 nucleotides match TRBD2. The J segment lost 5 bases and the V segment lost 8 bases, leaving 20 bases of the junction unmatched. The CDR3 is made up of 19 amino acids. Germline V lookup: CDR1 SEHNR, CDR2 FQNEAQ (reference sequence). The CDR3 bases are TGTGCCAGCGCCGGATCTACTTCAGCGGGAGGGCACTTAACCGGGGAGCTGTTTTTT. It yields the protein CASAGSTSAGGHLTGELFF.

This clonotype was observed a handful of times. This may come from a read error, since a much larger clone is one base off. The CDR3 coding sequence is TGCAGCGTTGAAGATGGGGGAAGCTCTGGAAACACCATATATTTT. This sequence encodes CSVEDGGSSGNTIYF. The chain joins TRBV29-1 to TRBJ1-3; a weak D match, TRBD1 (5 bases). Germline V gene data show CDR1 as SQVTM and CDR2 as ANQGSEA. Trimming removed 0 bases at V and 0 bases at J, with 9 bases between. The CDR3 sequence is 15 residues long.

This clonotype was recorded at least ten times. The chain uses TRBV5-5 and TRBJ1-6; 7 positions agree with TRBD1. The CDR3 is 15 residues long. Germline CDR1 and CDR2: SGHKS and YYEKEE (reference sequence). J was trimmed by 9 bases and V by 4 bases; bases with no gene match: 10. CDR3 region: CASSPRAGGGSPLHF. CDR3 nucleotides: TGTGCCAGCAGCCCTCGGGCAGGGGGTGGTTCACCCCTCCACTTT.

This clonotype showed up many times. The chain employs TRBV29-1 and TRBJ2-5; D gene uncertain. Between the trimmed V and J ends, which lost 1 base and 1 base, there was a span of 16 bases. Germline V gene data show CDR1 as SQVTM and CDR2 as ANQGSEA. CDR3 length equals 16 residues. The CDR3, as DNA: TGCAGCGTTGAAGCACCGGGCTTGGGGTTCCAAGAGACCCAGTACTTC. It is translated as CSVEAPGLGFQETQYF.

This clonotype appeared once. The chain uses TRBV10-3 and TRBJ1-2, with TRBD1 as a possible D gene (6 bases). Germline-derived CDR1 and CDR2 are ENHRY and SYGVKD. V lost 0 bases, J lost 8 bases, and 22 bases lay in between. The CDR3 is 17 residues long. The CDR3 spells CAISESGGARLPGGYTF. The CDR3, as DNA: TGTGCCATCAGTGAGTCTGGGGGGGCCCGCCTACCGGGAGGCTACACCTTC.